The text below deals with one T cell receptor beta chain. The antigen remains unidentified. This entry is derived from a study of shared clonotypes between healthy human individuals. The DNA input per sorted-subset replicate PCR was roughly 0.2 ug, corresponding to 32,000 or so T cell genomes. Data came from immunoSEQ multiplex PCR; TCRdb stores just in-frame clones and leaves some out. The sample carries around 2,000,000 clones, over 85% recorded once. General study results and limits: Among several donors, roughly 5% of naive CD4 clonotypes were found in common. Sorted-subset samples were not fully sequenced, rarefaction indicated.

The germline gives CDR1 MGHRA, CDR2 YSYEKL. The CDR3 is made up of 16 amino acids. The V gene end was trimmed by 3 bases and the J gene end by 5 bases; junction bases not matched to a gene: 5. The J gene is TRBJ2-1, the V gene TRBV4-1; 12 bases match TRBD2. The sequence was collected from a young man in good health. What was sequenced was naive CD4+ T cells sorted from blood. The subset denotes: CD45RA+ positively selected. CDR3 sequence: CASSHPLAGGHNEQFF. CDR3 bases: TGCGCCAGCAGCCACCCACTAGCGGGAGGTCACAATGAGCAGTTCTTC.